These 9 T cell receptor beta chains were sequenced from one sample in a study of PD-L1 blockade in urothelial cancer. The repertoire was sequenced with immunoSEQ multiplex PCR; TCRdb's copy has only in-frame clones and lacks some. The repertoire holds about 87,000 clones, with 84% as singletons. Time point described: pretreatment peripheral blood. The material was PBMCs, obtained around atezolizumab (anti-PD-L1) treatment. These receptors were taken from a man aged 55 to 70 with urothelial cancer.

The chain carries TRBV28 and TRBJ2-1, with 8 bases lining up with TRBD2. Per the germline V gene, CDR1 is MDHEN and CDR2 is SYDVKM. This CDR3 has 15 residues. The ends lost 3 bases at V and 9 bases at J; junction bases unmatched: 10. For the CDR3, the DNA is TGTGCCAGCAGTTTTAGCGGGGCCTACCTCGGTGAGCAGTTCTTC. It codes for CASSFSGAYLGEQFF.

The rearrangement links TRBV7-3 to TRBJ2-1, with TRBD2 identical over 9 bases. The CDR3 extends over 13 amino acids. V shed 2 bases, J shed 9 bases, and the junction held 2 bases outside the gene matches. Germline CDR1 reads SGHTA; CDR2 reads FQGTGA. CDR3: CASSLAGGLEQFF. For the CDR3, the DNA is TGTGCCAGCAGCTTAGCGGGGGGGCTTGAGCAGTTCTTC. The full variable domain, rest sourced from reference TRBV7-3 and TRBJ2-1, is GAGVSQTPSNKVTEKGKYVELRCDPISGHTALYWYRQSLGQGPEFLIYFQGTGAADDSGLPNDRFFAVRPEGSVSTLKIQRTERGDSAVYLCASSLAGGLEQFFGPGTRLTVL.

The count of this clone is one. The chain employs TRBV11-3 and TRBJ2-3; D possibly corresponds to TRBD1 (6 bases). The V end lost 3 bases, the J end lost 1 base, and 8 bases lay between the germline ends. CDR1 is SGHNT, CDR2 YENEEA, per germline. This CDR3 has 14 amino acids. The CDR3 DNA follows: TGTGCCAGCAGCTTCAGGGGCGGCACAGATACGCAGTATTTT. This translates into CASSFRGGTDTQYF.

The chain recombines TRBV5-4 with TRBJ2-5, with D tentatively TRBD1 (6 bases). CDR3 length equals 13 residues. Germline values: CDR1 SGHNT, CDR2 YYREEE (reference sequence). V lost 0 bases, J lost 3 bases, and 6 bases lay in between. DNA of the CDR3: TGTGCCAGCAGCTTGGGACAGGAAGAGACCCAGTACTTC. Translated, it gives CASSLGQEETQYF.

This chain connects TRBV28 to TRBJ2-5; 9 nucleotides line up with TRBD1. CDR1 MDHEN and CDR2 SYDVKM come from the germline V gene. V dropped 5 bases and J dropped 2; count of bases not matched to a gene: 3. This CDR3 contains 14 residues. The chain's CDR3 is CASSADRGQETQYF. The CDR3 DNA reads as TGTGCCAGCAGTGCGGACAGGGGACAAGAGACCCAGTACTTC.

This clone was found a few times. V gene TRBV6-5 combines with J gene TRBJ2-1, with a possible D match to TRBD2 (6 bases). Trimming took 2 bases from V and 0 from J, leaving 11 bases between them. Germline V CDR1 and CDR2: MNHEY, SVGAGI. The CDR3 contains 16 residues. This chain's CDR3 is CASSYHAGSSYNEQFF. In nucleotides, the CDR3 is TGTGCCAGCAGTTACCACGCGGGGAGCTCCTACAATGAGCAGTTCTTC.

The chain couples TRBV4-3 to TRBJ2-3, with 8 positions matching TRBD2. CDR3 length: 17 residues. J lost 3 bases, V lost 1 base, and 9 bases had no gene match. In germline, CDR1 is LGHNA, CDR2 YSLEER. For the CDR3, the DNA is TGCGCCAGCAGCCAAGGGTACGGGAGGGCCGGGACAGATACGCAGTATTTT. Translated: CASSQGYGRAGTDTQYF.

This sequence joins TRBV11-2 and TRBJ2-7; 7 nucleotides agree with TRBD1. The germline V gene encodes CDR1 SGHAT and CDR2 FQNNGV. The CDR3 has 14 residues. V lost 3 bases and J lost 3; bases outside the gene matches: 5. CDR3 sequence reads: CASSFSGGVYEQYF. As DNA, the CDR3 is TGTGCCAGCAGCTTTTCAGGGGGAGTCTACGAGCAGTACTTC. Variable domain in full (rest from reference TRBV11-2 and TRBJ2-7): EAGVAQSPRYKIIEKRQSVAFWCNPISGHATLYWYQQILGQGPKLLIQFQNNGVVDDSQLPKDRFSAERLKGVDSTLKIQPAKLEDSAVYLCASSFSGGVYEQYFGPGTRLTVT.

The genes are TRBV27 and TRBJ2-7; 8 bases align to TRBD1. Germline CDR1 and CDR2: MNHEY and SMNVEV (reference sequence). The CDR3 covers 15 residues. V was pared by 5 bases and J by 1 base, with 7 bases of the junction left unmatched. The CDR3 DNA is TGTGCCAGCAGTAATCAGGGGGCGGGGTCCTACGAGCAGTACTTC. Protein product: CASSNQGAGSYEQYF.